The entry below describes one T cell receptor (beta chain). The V gene end was trimmed by 5 bases and the J gene end by 3 bases; junction bases not matched to a gene: 3. This CDR3 is 13 amino acids long. CDR1 is MDHEN, CDR2 SYDVKM, per germline. These data originate in a study of blood T cell repertoires in COVID-19. Study-wide background: Nucleic acid was either cDNA or gDNA, and it came from T cells, B-cell-depleted T cells, or PBMCs.

The assay was immunoSEQ multiplex PCR, and TCRdb's table has in-frame clones only and misses some. The profile shows 300,000 to 350,000 clones, around 90% of them singletons. This study enrolled people aged 18 to 89 from about two dozen US geographic areas. Cohort allocation depended upon clinical history that participants reported. Recovered Cohort 3 donors showed two negative PCRs, clearance, or symptom resolution. V usage is TRBV28 and J usage is TRBJ2-7; TRBD1 agrees at 8 bases. This TCR was recovered from a young man who had recovered from COVID-19. Specimen: PBMCs or T cells enriched from blood (not recorded which). This CDR3 reads CASSPGTGYEQYF. CDR3 sequence (DNA): TGTGCCAGCAGTCCCGGGACAGGCTACGAGCAGTACTTC.